Each of the 28 T cell receptor beta chains below was sequenced from the same sample in a study of T cell repertoires in cytomegalovirus infection. No antigen is known for these receptors. Using its own MiXCR run on the reads, TCRdb lists one record per CDR3 protein. The table lists about 310,000 distinct CDR3 sequences, approximately 25% of them singletons. The sequencing used cultured PBMCs, collected from culture after CMV antigen stimulation. Receptor source: a human donor in good health (CMV status not recorded). Some clones in this sample may be carry-over from other donors' samples.

This clonotype was counted only a few times. The rearrangement uses TRBV15 and TRBJ2-7, with a weak D call TRBD1 (5 bases). This CDR3 is 14 amino acids long. Per the germline V gene, CDR1 is LNHNV and CDR2 is YYDKDF (reference sequence). The V end was cut by 0 bases, the J end by 5 bases, with 11 bases between. The CDR3 DNA reads TGTGCCACCAGCAGAGACAGGGCTCGGAACGAGCAGTACTTC. This sequence encodes CATSRDRARNEQYF. Filled out from reference TRBV15 and TRBJ2-7, the complete variable domain reads DAMVIQNPRYQVTQFGKPVTLSCSQTLNHNVMYWYQQKSSQAPKLLFHYYDKDFNNEADTPDNFQSRRPNTSFCFLDIRSPGLGDTAMYLCATSRDRARNEQYFGPGTRLTVT.

The V and J genes are TRBV19 and TRBJ2-1; D gene uncertain. Deletions cut 7 bases from V and 3 bases from J, with 19 bases between. This CDR3 region has 16 residues. Germline V gene data show CDR1 as LNHDA and CDR2 as SQIVND (reference sequence). CDR3 sequence (DNA): TGTGCCAGTATGACTGGGAAGGATACCTTCTACAATGAGCAGTTCTTC. Translation: CASMTGKDTFYNEQFF.

This chain joins TRBV12-3 or TRBV12-4 and TRBJ2-3; D may be TRBD1 or TRBD2 (5 bases each). V was pared by 5 bases and J by 7 bases, with 16 bases between. The CDR3 runs to 14 residues. The CDR3 DNA reads as TGTGCCAGCAGTCCGAGGGGTGAGGACCATACGCAGTATTTT. Translated, it gives CASSPRGEDHTQYF.

This clonotype has only a few counts. The chain has TRBV6-2 or TRBV6-3 and TRBJ2-1, with 7 bases lining up with TRBD2. J gave up 8 bases and V 6 bases, and 7 bases lay outside the gene matches. Germline V gene sequence: CDR1 MNHEY, CDR2 SVGEGT. The CDR3 consists of 13 residues. The CDR3 nucleotides read TGTGCCAGCAGGCAAACTAGCGTGGATGAGCAGTTCTTC. It specifies CASRQTSVDEQFF.

Comment on this clonotype: Relative to the germline gene, one junction end is altered; a read error may explain this. V is TRBV7-2 and J is TRBJ1-2; 11 bases align to TRBD1. CDR3 length: 14 residues. Per the germline V gene, CDR1 is SGHTA and CDR2 is FQGNSA. Here the CDR3 DNA reads TGTGCCAGCAGCTCGACCGGGGGACAGGGGGGCCTAAACTTC. Protein sequence: CASSSTGGQGGLNF.

Of note for this clonotype: A read error may account for a junction end that differs from germline. This chain uses TRBV7-6 with TRBJ2-3; D might be TRBD2 (5 bases). The germline CDR1 and CDR2 sequences are SGHVS and FNYEAQ. The CDR3 length is 15 residues. This chain's CDR3 is CASGLMVRGTDTQYF. The CDR3 nucleotides are TGTGCCAGCGGCTTAATGGTGAGGGGCACAGATACGCAGTATTTT. Full variable domain (remainder filled in from reference TRBV7-6 and TRBJ2-3): GAGVSQSPRYKVTKRGQDVALRCDPISGHVSLYWYRQALGQGPEFLTYFNYEAQQDKSGLPNDRFSAERPEGSISTLTIQRTEQRDSAMYRCASGLMVRGTDTQYFGPGTRLTVL.

This clonotype was picked up many times. The rearrangement joins TRBV7-8 to TRBJ2-7; 11 bases map to TRBD2. Germline values: CDR1 SGHVS, CDR2 FQNEAQ. The junction had 9 bases not matched to a gene; V was cut back by 5 bases and J by 6 bases. CDR3 length: 15 amino acids. This CDR3 is CASSRDSGRVIEQYF. CDR3 bases: TGTGCCAGCAGCCGGGATAGCGGGAGGGTTATCGAGCAGTACTTC.

The J gene is TRBJ1-5, the V gene TRBV4-1; TRBD1 aligns across 7 bases. The germline V gene encodes CDR1 MGHRA and CDR2 YSYEKL. Trimming took 4 bases from V and 0 from J; bases not matched to a gene: 6. The CDR3 is 16 residues long. CDR3: CASSPMGQPSNQPQHF. CDR3 DNA: TGCGCCAGCAGCCCAATGGGACAGCCTAGCAATCAGCCCCAGCATTTT.

There are a few counts of this clonotype. CDR3 sequence reads: CASRFGRRGDEQFF. The CDR3, as DNA: TGTGCCAGCCGCTTCGGGAGGAGAGGCGATGAGCAGTTCTTC. The chain has TRBV27 and TRBJ2-1, with 7 bases identical to TRBD2. CDR1 is MNHEY and CDR2 is SMNVEV in the germline V gene (reference sequence). The CDR3 is 14 residues long. Trimming removed 8 bases from V and 8 bases from J; junction bases left unmatched: 12.

The sample holds a few counts of this clonotype. The gene calls are TRBV7-9 and TRBJ2-2, with D tentatively TRBD1 (5 bases). V dropped 0 bases and J dropped 6 bases, with 11 bases sitting between them. The CDR3 spans 15 residues. CDR1 SEHNR and CDR2 FQNEAQ come from the germline V gene (reference sequence). The CDR3 coding sequence is TGTGCCAGCAGCTTAGCTGGGGCAATCGCCGGGGAGCTGTTTTTT. Protein: CASSLAGAIAGELFF.

V and J are TRBV6-6 and TRBJ1-2, with 7 bases identical to TRBD1. This CDR3 is 16 amino acids long. CDR1 and CDR2 from the germline V gene are MNHNY and SVGAGI (reference sequence). The V segment lost 6 bases and the J segment 8 bases; nucleotides outside the gene matches: 18. The CDR3 nucleotides read TGTGCCAGCAGCCAAGACCAAATTACAGGGGCTTGGGGCTACACCTTC. Amino acids: CASSQDQITGAWGYTF.

This clonotype was recorded a few times. This chain connects TRBV11-2 to TRBJ2-7; 10 positions agree with TRBD2. V trimming: 5 bases; J trimming: 4 bases; junction bases outside the gene matches: 5. The length of the CDR3 is 14 residues. Germline V gene lookup returns CDR1 SGHAT and CDR2 FQNNGV. The CDR3 bases are TGTGCCAGCAGCCGCGGACTAGCGGTTTACGAGCAGTACGTC. Its translation is CASSRGLAVYEQYV.

V usage is TRBV6-2 or TRBV6-3 and J usage is TRBJ1-1; D is ambiguous. The V end lost 5 bases, the J end lost 2 bases, and 18 bases lay between the germline ends. This CDR3 spans 16 amino acids. The germline V gene has CDR1 MNHEY and CDR2 SVGEGT. CDR3 amino acids: CASSAAYGGRNTEAFF. In nucleotides, the CDR3 is TGTGCCAGCAGTGCTGCATATGGCGGGAGAAACACTGAAGCTTTCTTT.

The chain couples TRBV28 to TRBJ2-7, with D perhaps TRBD1 (7 bases). V lost 4 bases and J 2 bases, leaving 15 bases between the germline ends. Germline CDR1 MDHEN, CDR2 SYDVKM. The CDR3 runs to 15 residues. The CDR3 DNA reads as TGTGCCAGCAGTTCGGGGCAGGGGGGAACCTACGAGCAGTACTTC. This codes for CASSSGQGGTYEQYF. Together with reference TRBV28 and TRBJ2-7, the CDR3 gives the full variable domain: DVKVTQSSRYLVKRTGEKVFLECVQDMDHENMFWYRQDPGLGLRLIYFSYDVKMKEKGDIPEGYSVSREKKERFSLILESASTNQTSMYLCASSSGQGGTYEQYFGPGTRLTVT.

In its sample, this clonotype was seen many times. The chain couples TRBV2 to TRBJ1-4, with 7 positions matching TRBD1. The CDR3 sequence is 14 residues long. V shed 6 bases and J 8 bases; nucleotides not matched to a gene: 9. Germline assignment: CDR1 SNHLY and CDR2 FYNNEI. The CDR3 bases are TGTGCCAGCAGGCCCGACAGGGTATTCGAAAAACTGTTTTTT. It is translated as CASRPDRVFEKLFF. The full variable domain, completed using reference TRBV2 and TRBJ1-4, is EPEVTQTPSHQVTQMGQEVILRCVPISNHLYFYWYRQILGQKVEFLVSFYNNEISEKSEIFDDQFSVERPDGSNFTLKIRSTKLEDSAMYFCASRPDRVFEKLFFGSGTQLSVL.

In DNA, the CDR3 is TGCGCCAGCAGCCAAGAAAGAGGGTCTAGCGGGAGTTACAATGAGCAGTTCTTC. Translation: CASSQERGSSGSYNEQFF. The chain employs TRBV4-1 and TRBJ2-1; TRBD2 matches 10 bases. The CDR3 consists of 18 residues. Germline V gene data show CDR1 as MGHRA and CDR2 as YSYEKL. Trimming cost V 0 bases and J 4 bases; bases outside gene matches: 9.

The rearrangement joins TRBV7-2 to TRBJ1-5; the D is unclear. Germline V gene lookup returns CDR1 SGHTA and CDR2 FQGNSA. The ends were cut back, 5 bases at V and 4 bases at J, with 9 bases in the middle. The CDR3 is 13 residues long. The CDR3 region is CASSPFRNQPQHF. The DNA of the CDR3 is TGTGCCAGCAGCCCTTTTAGGAATCAGCCCCAGCATTTT.

The table lists this clonotype with a few counts. CDR3 protein: CASGLTEETQYF. CDR3 bases: TGTGCTAGTGGTTTGACAGAGGAGACCCAGTACTTC. This chain joins TRBV12-5 and TRBJ2-5, with D unresolved. The CDR3 contains 12 residues. V lost 2 bases and J 5 bases, leaving 6 bases between the germline ends. The germline V gene has CDR1 LGHNT and CDR2 FRNRAP. Full variable domain (remainder filled in from reference TRBV12-5 and TRBJ2-5): DARVTQTPRHKVTEMGQEVTMRCQPILGHNTVFWYRQTMMQGLELLAYFRNRAPLDDSGMPKDRFSAEMPDATLATLKIQPSEPRDSAVYFCASGLTEETQYFGPGTRLLVL.

A single count supports this clonotype. The chain recombines TRBV10-3 with TRBJ2-3, with D uncertain. Germline values: CDR1 ENHRY, CDR2 SYGVKD. The CDR3 runs to 12 residues. The V and J ends lost 7 bases and 0 bases respectively, with 5 bases between them. The CDR3 loop is CAIKSSTDTQYF. The CDR3 nucleotides are TGTGCCATCAAGTCTAGCACAGATACGCAGTATTTT.

This clonotype was detected ten times or more. CDR3 DNA: TGTGCCAGCAGAAAGGGACAAAGCGTGGATGAGCAGTTCTTC. The encoded protein is CASRKGQSVDEQFF. The chain uses TRBV7-2 and TRBJ2-1; TRBD1 might be the D (6 bases). Germline CDR1 SGHTA, CDR2 FQGNSA. The CDR3 loop spans 14 amino acids. The V gene lost 6 bases and the J gene lost 8 bases, with 17 bases spanning the gap.

This clonotype showed up just a few times. The chain links TRBV7-6 to TRBJ2-1, with D hard to call. Per germline, CDR1 SGHVS and CDR2 FNYEAQ. Trimming stripped 5 bases from V and 5 bases from J, with 19 bases between. CDR3 size: 16 residues. The CDR3 bases are TGTGCCAGCAGCACCCGTAGTTTCGCCAGCAACAATGAGCAGTTCTTC. It translates to CASSTRSFASNNEQFF.

This clonotype was picked up many times. V and J are TRBV7-8 and TRBJ1-3; 9 bases are shared with TRBD1. Trimming at V came to 5 bases and at J to 0 bases, leaving 5 bases not matched to a gene. Per the germline V gene, CDR1 is SGHVS and CDR2 is FQNEAQ. This CDR3 is built from 16 residues. The CDR3 spells CASSDGQGNSGNTIYF. The CDR3 DNA reads TGTGCCAGCAGCGACGGACAGGGGAACTCTGGAAACACCATATATTTT.

The V gene is TRBV19, the J gene TRBJ2-1; 10 bases align to TRBD2. Unmatched junction bases numbered 14, after V lost 5 bases and J lost 4 bases. From germline, CDR1 is LNHDA and CDR2 SQIVND (reference sequence). CDR3 size: 18 residues. Here the CDR3 DNA reads TGTGCCAGTAGTCTATCCGGGCCTAGCGGGAGTTTTTACAATGAGCAGTTCTTC. Residues: CASSLSGPSGSFYNEQFF.

This clonotype was recorded a few times. The V gene is TRBV28, the J gene TRBJ2-2; no clear D. Germline V gene sequence: CDR1 MDHEN, CDR2 SYDVKM. V lost 7 bases and J 0 bases, leaving 3 bases between the germline ends. The CDR3 is 12 residues long. Here the CDR3 reads CASTSNTGELFF. The CDR3 region has the DNA TGTGCCAGCACGTCGAACACCGGGGAGCTGTTTTTT.

In its sample, this clonotype was seen a few times. The J gene is TRBJ2-3, the V gene TRBV13, with D possibly being TRBD1 (5 bases). Germline CDR1 PRHDT, CDR2 FYEKMQ (reference sequence). This CDR3 is built from 16 residues. With 4 bases removed from V and 0 bases from J, the gap between germline ends came to 14 bases. The CDR3 reads CASSSDSEGSTDTQYF. CDR3 coding DNA: TGTGCCAGCAGCTCCGACAGCGAAGGAAGCACAGATACGCAGTATTTT.

V and J are TRBV5-4 and TRBJ2-5, with 8 bases fitting TRBD1. V trimming: 6 bases; J trimming: 1 base; junction bases outside the gene matches: 2. The CDR3 contains 13 residues. Germline V gene sequence: CDR1 SGHNT, CDR2 YYREEE (reference sequence). The chain's CDR3 is CASNDRGQETQYF. CDR3 in DNA: TGTGCCAGCAACGACAGGGGCCAAGAGACCCAGTACTTC.

V is TRBV6-6 and J is TRBJ2-1; 9 positions agree with TRBD2. The CDR3 has 14 amino acids. After removal of 4 bases from V and 3 bases from J, the junction contained 1 base not matched to a gene. Germline CDR1 reads MNHNY; CDR2 reads SVGAGI (reference sequence). The CDR3 region has the DNA TGTGCCAGCAGTTCTAGCGGGAACTACAATGAGCAGTTCTTC. Protein product: CASSSSGNYNEQFF.

This clonotype was seen a few times. The chain carries TRBV7-9 and TRBJ2-3; no clear D gene. The germline V and J ends were trimmed by 6 bases and 4 bases, with 8 bases remaining between them. Germline CDR1 is SEHNR and CDR2 is FQNEAQ (reference sequence). This CDR3 is built from 12 residues. The CDR3 spells CASSRTSDTQYF. CDR3 sequence (DNA): TGTGCCAGCAGTAGGACCTCAGATACGCAGTATTTT.